The 26 T cell receptor beta chains listed next were all sequenced from one sample in a study of CD4 T cells in relation to SARS-CoV-2 and coronaviruses. Assay used: immunoSEQ multiplex PCR; TCRdb lists only in-frame clones, some missing. The top ten hold roughly 21% of the sample, which has over 35,000 clones, over 75% seen once. For these receptors, no antigen is known. The source material was memory CD4+ T cells from PBMCs, cultured in vitro. These receptors all come from an adult with COVID-19.

This rearrangement joins TRBV28 to TRBJ2-3; perhaps TRBD1 as D (6 bases). Germline V gene lookup returns CDR1 MDHEN and CDR2 SYDVKM. The germline V and J ends were trimmed by 4 bases and 7 bases, with 18 bases remaining between them. This CDR3 is 15 amino acids long. The DNA of the CDR3 is TGTGCCAGCAGTTCCCCAGGGGCCGCGGAATATACGCAGTATTTT. As protein: CASSSPGAAEYTQYF. Full variable domain (outside the CDR3, taken from reference TRBV28 and TRBJ2-3): DVKVTQSSRYLVKRTGEKVFLECVQDMDHENMFWYRQDPGLGLRLIYFSYDVKMKEKGDIPEGYSVSREKKERFSLILESASTNQTSMYLCASSSPGAAEYTQYFGPGTRLTVL.

The chain links TRBV10-2 to TRBJ2-5; 8 nucleotides match TRBD2. CDR3 size: 16 residues. Germline lookup yields CDR1 WSHSY and CDR2 SAAADI. The ends lost 1 base at V and 2 bases at J; junction bases unmatched: 6. The CDR3 sequence is CASSELSLAEQETQYF. Here the CDR3 DNA reads TGCGCCAGCAGTGAGTTGTCACTAGCGGAACAAGAGACCCAGTACTTC.

This clone was seen only a few times. The chain employs TRBV7-9 and TRBJ2-5; D is uncertain. Germline loops: CDR1 SEHNR, CDR2 FQNEAQ (reference sequence). V lost 7 bases to trimming and J lost 4 bases, with 13 bases between them. CDR3 length: 13 residues. The DNA for the CDR3 is TGTGCCAGCACCAGCAGTTCTGCAGAGACCCAGTACTTC. Amino acid sequence: CASTSSSAETQYF.

The rearrangement joins TRBV9 to TRBJ1-3; 7 nucleotides agree with TRBD1. CDR1 SGDLS and CDR2 YYNGEE come from the germline V gene. The CDR3 sequence is 14 residues long. V was clipped by 3 bases and J by 3 bases; unmatched bases: 3. As DNA, the CDR3 is TGTGCCAGCAGCGGACAGGGCGGTGGAAACACCATATATTTT. This gives the protein CASSGQGGGNTIYF.

The chain couples TRBV19 to TRBJ2-2, with 15 bases matching TRBD2. Germline loops: CDR1 LNHDA, CDR2 SQIVND (reference sequence). V dropped 4 bases and J dropped 0; count of bases not matched to a gene: 0. The CDR3 spans 17 residues. The CDR3 sequence: CASSRTSGRANTGELFF. The CDR3 nucleotides are TGTGCCAGTAGTAGGACTAGCGGGAGGGCGAACACCGGGGAGCTGTTTTTT.

This clone was recorded once. This chain connects TRBV29-1 to TRBJ1-4; 7 bases agree with TRBD1. This CDR3 region has 12 residues. CDR1 and CDR2 (germline): SQVTM, ANQGSEA. V dropped 7 bases and J dropped 6; count of bases not matched to a gene: 5. CDR3 nucleotides: TGCAGCGCCCGGGACAGTGATGAAAAACTGTTTTTT. It codes for CSARDSDEKLFF.

This clone has just one count. V and J are TRBV2 and TRBJ2-3, with 14 bases aligning to TRBD2. This CDR3 is built from 16 residues. CDR1 is SNHLY, CDR2 FYNNEI, per germline. J gave up 1 base and V 7 bases, and 4 bases lay outside the gene matches. CDR3 amino acids: CASMRGLAGGTDTQYF. The CDR3, as DNA: TGTGCCAGCATGCGGGGACTAGCGGGAGGCACAGATACGCAGTATTTT.

The chain combines TRBV4-1 with TRBJ2-1; 12 nucleotides agree with TRBD1. In germline, CDR1 is MGHRA, CDR2 YSYEKL. The CDR3 loop spans 18 amino acids. V was clipped by 1 base and J by 6 bases; unmatched bases: 10. CDR3 DNA sequence: TGCGCCAGCAGCCAAGGAATCCGGGACAGGGGGCTTACCAATGAGCAGTTCTTC. It translates to CASSQGIRDRGLTNEQFF.

This clone appeared a single time. The chain uses TRBV5-1 and TRBJ2-1; 7 bases are shared with TRBD2. The CDR3 is made up of 14 amino acids. Germline V CDR1 and CDR2: SGHRS, YFSETQ. The CDR3 DNA reads as TGCGTCAAAATCGAGGGCGGGAGAACAAATGAGCAGTTCTTC. Its translation: CVKIEGGRTNEQFF.

By share, this clone counts as medium-sized. The V and J genes are TRBV7-8 and TRBJ2-1, with D unclear. Trimming pared 0 bases from V and 4 bases from J, leaving 7 bases between. The CDR3 runs to 14 residues. Germline V gives CDR1 SGHVS, CDR2 FQNEAQ. The CDR3 sequence: CASSLAHLYNEQFF. The CDR3 DNA follows: TGTGCCAGCAGCTTAGCGCACTTGTACAATGAGCAGTTCTTC.

CDR3 DNA: TGTGCCAGCAGCCAAGACCGACTAGGATTTCCCTACAATGAGCAGTTCTTC. Encoded protein: CASSQDRLGFPYNEQFF. This sequence joins TRBV14 and TRBJ2-1; weak D call: TRBD2 (6 bases). This CDR3 is 17 amino acids long. From germline, CDR1 is SGHDN and CDR2 FVKESK. With 0 bases removed from V and 2 bases from J, the gap between germline ends came to 14 bases. The full variable domain, completed using reference TRBV14 and TRBJ2-1, is EAGVTQFPSHSVIEKGQTVTLRCDPISGHDNLYWYRRVMGKEIKFLLHFVKESKQDESGMPNNRFLAERTGGTYSTLKVQPAELEDSGVYFCASSQDRLGFPYNEQFFGPGTRLTVL.

The chain combines TRBV2 with TRBJ2-3; 7 bases fit TRBD2. This CDR3 is 14 amino acids long. J gave up 1 base and V 6 bases, and 4 bases lay outside the gene matches. Germline assignment: CDR1 SNHLY and CDR2 FYNNEI. The CDR3 is CASRAGLRTDTQYF. The CDR3 DNA follows: TGTGCCAGCAGAGCGGGACTTCGCACAGATACGCAGTATTTT. Looking up the rest from reference TRBV2 and TRBJ2-3 gives the full variable domain: EPEVTQTPSHQVTQMGQEVILRCVPISNHLYFYWYRQILGQKVEFLVSFYNNEISEKSEIFDDQFSVERPDGSNFTLKIRSTKLEDSAMYFCASRAGLRTDTQYFGPGTRLTVL.

The genes are TRBV28 and TRBJ2-1; 7 positions agree with TRBD2. Germline V gives CDR1 MDHEN, CDR2 SYDVKM. V dropped 2 bases and J dropped 4; count of bases not matched to a gene: 8. The CDR3 covers 16 residues. CDR3 sequence reads: CASSLTSGDLYNEQFF. The CDR3 DNA sequence: TGTGCCAGCAGTTTAACCAGCGGGGATCTTTACAATGAGCAGTTCTTC.

V usage is TRBV25-1 and J usage is TRBJ2-3; D possibly matches TRBD1 or TRBD2 (5 bases each). Trimming took off 5 bases at V and 2 bases at J, with 11 bases between the two ends. The CDR3 is made up of 14 amino acids. Germline CDR1 is MGHDK and CDR2 is SYGVNS. The CDR3 coding sequence is TGTGCCAGCAGTTGGGGGACCACCACAGATACGCAGTATTTT. It specifies CASSWGTTTDTQYF.

The chain links TRBV24-1 to TRBJ2-6; D might be TRBD1 (6 bases). CDR1 is KGHDR and CDR2 is SFDVKD in the germline V gene. Trimming removed 5 bases from V and 4 bases from J, with 17 bases in between. This CDR3 is 17 amino acids long. DNA of the CDR3: TGTGCCACCAGTGGTGCTGAAGGGGGAGACGGGGCCAACGTCCTGACTTTC. Protein sequence: CATSGAEGGDGANVLTF.

V gene TRBV4-1 combines with J gene TRBJ2-1, with 7 bases lining up with TRBD2. Germline lookup yields CDR1 MGHRA and CDR2 YSYEKL. The junction had 8 bases not matched to a gene; V was cut back by 6 bases and J by 0 bases. The CDR3 contains 16 residues. CDR3 amino acids: CASRLVGGSSYNEQFF. CDR3 DNA: TGCGCCAGCAGGTTGGTGGGGGGGAGCTCCTACAATGAGCAGTTCTTC.

The chain carries TRBV6-5 and TRBJ1-1; D is unclear. Trimming took 7 bases from V and 5 from J, leaving 14 bases between them. The CDR3 sequence is 13 residues long. The V gene's germline CDR1 is MNHEY and CDR2 SVGAGI. The CDR3 DNA sequence: TGTGCCAGCACCTCTGCGGTAGGGACTGAAGCTTTCTTT. Translation gives CASTSAVGTEAFF.

This rearrangement joins TRBV28 to TRBJ2-5; tentative D call: TRBD2 (7 bases). The V end was cut by 4 bases, the J end by 4 bases, with 16 bases between. There are 15 residues in the CDR3. The germline CDR1 and CDR2 sequences are MDHEN and SYDVKM. CDR3 sequence reads: CASSSLRGGRETQYF. The CDR3 nucleotides read TGTGCCAGCAGTTCTCTAAGGGGGGGGCGAGAGACCCAGTACTTC.

The chain recombines TRBV7-8 with TRBJ1-1; D is uncertain. CDR3 length: 13 amino acids. V lost 2 bases and J 1 base, leaving 5 bases between the germline ends. The germline V gene encodes CDR1 SGHVS and CDR2 FQNEAQ. This CDR3 is CASSLNQNTEAFF. The CDR3 DNA reads as TGTGCCAGCAGCTTAAATCAGAACACTGAAGCTTTCTTT.

A word on this clone: At one end the junction does not follow the germline gene, possibly because of a read error. This chain joins TRBV5-1 and TRBJ1-4; D ambiguous. This CDR3 has 16 amino acids. The germline CDR1 and CDR2 sequences are SGHRS and YFSETQ. CDR3 DNA: TGCGCCAGCACCTTGGGGAACACCGCAACTAATGAAAAACTGTTTTTT. Residues: CASTLGNTATNEKLFF. Based on the CDR3 plus reference TRBV5-1 and TRBJ1-4, the full variable domain is KAGVTQTPRYLIKTRGQQVTLSCSPISGHRSVSWYQQTPGQGLQFLFEYFSETQRNKGNFPGRFSGRQFSNSRSEMNVSTLELGDSALYLCASTLGNTATNEKLFFGSGTQLSVL.

The chain links TRBV5-1 to TRBJ1-2, with 7 bases fitting TRBD1. Germline loops: CDR1 SGHRS, CDR2 YFSETQ. The length of the CDR3 is 14 residues. Trimming at V came to 4 bases and at J to 8 bases, leaving 11 bases not matched to a gene. The CDR3 is CASSLPGTVGGYTF. The CDR3 DNA follows: TGCGCCAGCAGCCTGCCGGGGACAGTCGGAGGCTACACCTTC.

This clone has just a few counts. V gene TRBV7-8 combines with J gene TRBJ2-1, with 9 positions matching TRBD2. Germline CDR1 SGHVS, CDR2 FQNEAQ. The CDR3 length is 19 residues. The ends lost 2 bases at V and 6 bases at J; junction bases unmatched: 17. CDR3 sequence reads: CASSLFFRWREGRGNEQFF. The DNA of the CDR3 is TGTGCCAGCAGCTTATTTTTCAGGTGGCGGGAGGGCCGGGGCAATGAGCAGTTCTTC.

This rearrangement joins TRBV3-1 (or the pseudogene TRBV3-2) to TRBJ2-1; 12 positions agree with TRBD2. Germline loops: CDR1 LGHDT, CDR2 YNNKEL (reference sequence). This CDR3 comprises 17 residues. V dropped 1 base and J dropped 9; count of bases not matched to a gene: 10. The CDR3 DNA reads TGTGCCAGCAGCCAAGGTCTAGCGGGAGGGCCACGTAGTGAGCAGTTCTTC. It is translated as CASSQGLAGGPRSEQFF.

The rearrangement joins TRBV5-1 to TRBJ2-1; TRBD1 matches at 12 bases. CDR3 length equals 16 residues. The germline V gene has CDR1 SGHRS and CDR2 YFSETQ. V was clipped by 1 base and J by 8 bases; unmatched bases: 7. CDR3 amino acids: CASSLFGTGGIDEQFF. In nucleotides, the CDR3 is TGCGCCAGCAGCTTGTTTGGGACAGGGGGCATCGATGAGCAGTTCTTC.

The chain is built from TRBV6-6 and TRBJ2-2; 13 nucleotides align to TRBD2. This CDR3 is built from 16 residues. V dropped 6 bases and J dropped 1; count of bases not matched to a gene: 2. The germline V gene has CDR1 MNHNY and CDR2 SVGAGI (reference sequence). DNA for the CDR3: TGTGCCAGCAGGAGACTAGCGGGAGGGAACACCGGGGAGCTGTTTTTT. Translated: CASRRLAGGNTGELFF.

This clone was seen only once. This chain's CDR3 is CASSLTWGAGITGELFF. In DNA form, the CDR3 reads TGTGCCAGCAGCTTGACCTGGGGAGCGGGAATCACCGGGGAGCTGTTTTTT. The chain couples TRBV7-2 to TRBJ2-2; 7 bases align to TRBD2. The CDR3 contains 17 residues. Germline CDR1 reads SGHTA; CDR2 reads FQGNSA. The V gene end was trimmed by 3 bases and the J gene end by 4 bases; junction bases not matched to a gene: 11.